This T cell receptor (beta chain) was found in a study of blood T cells in healthy people across ages (dated by TCRdb to between 2014 and 2017). For context, the study as a whole: In model experiments, template switching captured about one uniquely barcoded TCR beta cDNA molecule for every two T cells. To avoid experimental bias, donors of different ages were distributed randomly across sequencing lanes. Using deep sequencing normalized with unique cDNA molecular identifiers, the study measured how TCR beta repertoire diversity changes with age. The donors were divided into four age groups: young (average around 17 years), middle-aged (over 35), aged (approximately 59) and long-lived (approximately 74). Two additional independent replicas of 1 million unique cDNA reads from the same blood draw were analyzed for two donors (one aged 18 to 30 and one aged 80 or older). The study at large found these results: Total diversity estimates from one million sequenced T cells were considered lower bounds and underestimates. Bulk unsorted PBMC profiling prevented conclusive comparison of naive and antigen-experienced compartments. Compared with the aged group, the long-lived group had more naive CD4+ T cells, fewer expanded clones and increased TCR diversity, suggesting age selection. The percentage of naive T cells measured by flow cytometry correlated strongly with observed TCR beta diversity. Because the CMV infection status of the donors was unknown, age-related changes in expanded clonotypes may potentially have been confounded. As age increased, observed TCR beta diversity per million T cells dropped in a roughly linear way, and a significant reduction was already evident by age 40.

The roughly 39 donors, aged 6 to 90 years, were systemically healthy Caucasian individuals from Russia. Roughly 11 milliliters of peripheral blood were drawn from each donor into EDTA-treated Vacutainer tubes. Ficoll-Paque density-gradient centrifugation was used to isolate PBMCs, with at least 7 million per sample. Trizol reagent was used to extract total RNA from PBMCs, with at least 5 micrograms per sample. For every donor, an aliquot of PBMCs went through flow cytometry to measure the percentages of naive CD45RAhigh/CD27high T cells. Libraries were prepared through 5' RACE. The sample was run on an Illumina HiSeq 2500. A second PCR of about 6 to 12 cycles was run with a J-beta primer mix and a sample-barcoded 5' primer. A template-switch 5' adaptor carrying 12 random nucleotides introduced a unique molecular identifier onto each TCR beta cDNA molecule. Each sample yielded at least 2.5 million CDR3-containing paired-end reads. The Mint cDNA synthesis kit, primed by a TRBC-specific oligonucleotide, was used to synthesize first-strand cDNA from all RNA. Following uracil-DNA glycosylase treatment, all cDNA underwent a first 18-cycle PCR with the universal primers M1SS and BC2_uni_R. For the original study's pipeline: For normalization, 1 million high-quality reads, each with a distinct molecular identifier, were randomly selected from each sample. Instead of being binned into consensus sequences, reads with shared molecular identifiers were discarded. MiTCR, with a Q25 quality threshold and the strictest error-elimination algorithm, was used for CDR3 identification, clonotype clustering and error correction. A nonparametric unseen species model using Euler transformation provided a lower-bound estimate of total TCR beta diversity. TCRdb reran the public reads through fastp at Q25 and MiXCR, keeping productive beta chains. Rows matching on CDR3 protein sequence are summarized as one entry with the most common DNA and genes. None of the V and J calls come from the authors' own analysis; TCRdb made them. The sample table shows more than 1,400,000 distinct CDR3 sequences, and 42% are seen once. The top ten constitute 7% to 9.5% of the sample.

Points on this clonotype: There is no known antigen for this receptor. No base quality information exists; no much larger clone differs at one position.

Sequencing input: blood. The source of this sequence is a woman between 18 and 29 years old in good health.

Here is the DNA: TGTGCCAGCAGCAACTATATGGGATCTGGGGCCAACGTCCTGACTTTC. Its translation is CASSNYMGSGANVLTF. The V and J segments used are TRBV28 and TRBJ2-6, with no confident D gene call. The V end loses 6 bases and the J end loses 1 base, and a stretch of 13 bases separates them. The CDR3 sequence holds 16 residues, the cysteine and phenylalanine included. The read is trimmed to its CDR3 DNA, 48 bases read in frame from base 1. Via the germline V gene, CDR1 is MDHEN and CDR2 SYDVKM.